The sequence of this TCR beta chain was determined in a study of shared clonotypes between healthy human individuals. The repertoire was sequenced with immunoSEQ multiplex PCR; TCRdb's copy has only in-frame clones and lacks some. This sample carries 550,000 to 850,000 clones, 72% of them seen once, and the ten largest clones take roughly 1.8%. V lost 3 bases to trimming and J lost 3 bases, with 15 bases between them. The CDR3 is 15 amino acids. Germline V gene data show CDR1 as SGHDN and CDR2 as FVKESK. The sequencing sample was made of memory CD4+ T cells sorted from blood. The subset: CD45RA-negative fraction. The rearrangement uses TRBV14 and TRBJ2-7, with D possibly TRBD2 on 6 matching bases. The receptor comes from a woman in her thirties in good health. In nucleotides, the CDR3 is TGTGCCAGCAGCCACCAGGGACTTCCGAGCTACGAGCAGTACTTC. Translated, it gives CASSHQGLPSYEQYF.